This TCR beta chain came from a study of T cells after yellow fever vaccination. Findings and caveats of the study: The study noted that FACS-sorted repertoires could contain abundant clonotypes contaminating from the bulk population.

The V gene lost 1 base and the J gene lost 5 bases, with 7 bases spanning the gap. This CDR3 comprises 12 residues. Germline values: CDR1 SGHNT, CDR2 YYREEE (reference sequence). This clonotype was seen more than once but under ten times. Its antigen is currently unknown. Synthesis of TCR cDNA relied on 5'RACE template switching, which attached a universal primer site and UMIs. Each CDR3 protein gets one entry after TCRdb re-called the 5' RACE reads with MiXCR. Here the sample spans 300,000 to 400,000 distinct CDR3 sequences, approximately 5.7% being singletons. Sequenced material: PBMCs, taken 5 days after the yellow fever booster vaccination. The rearrangement joins TRBV5-4 to TRBJ2-7; a possible D gene is TRBD2 (5 bases). The sequence was obtained from a man in his thirties or forties who received the YFV17D yellow fever vaccine. CDR3 sequence: CASSLLANEQYF. The DNA for the CDR3 is TGTGCCAGCAGCTTGCTAGCCAACGAGCAGTACTTC.